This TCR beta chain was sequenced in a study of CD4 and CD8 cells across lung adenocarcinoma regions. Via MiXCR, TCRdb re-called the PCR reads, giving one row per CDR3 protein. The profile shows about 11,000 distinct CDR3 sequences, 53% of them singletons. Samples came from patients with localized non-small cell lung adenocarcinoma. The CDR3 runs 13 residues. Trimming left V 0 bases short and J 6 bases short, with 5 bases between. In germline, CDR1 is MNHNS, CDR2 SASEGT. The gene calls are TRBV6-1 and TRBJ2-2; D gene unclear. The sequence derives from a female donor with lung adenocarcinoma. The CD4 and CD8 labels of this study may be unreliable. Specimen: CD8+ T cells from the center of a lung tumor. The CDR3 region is CASSEALAGELFF. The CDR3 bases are TGTGCCAGCAGTGAAGCGCTCGCCGGGGAGCTGTTTTTT.